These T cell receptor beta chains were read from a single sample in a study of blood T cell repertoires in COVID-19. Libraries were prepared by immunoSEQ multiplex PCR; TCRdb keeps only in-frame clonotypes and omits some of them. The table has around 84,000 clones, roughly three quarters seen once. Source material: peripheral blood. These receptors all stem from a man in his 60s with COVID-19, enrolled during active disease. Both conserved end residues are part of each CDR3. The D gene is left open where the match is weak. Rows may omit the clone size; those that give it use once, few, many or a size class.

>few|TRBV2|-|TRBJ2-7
TGTGCCAGCAGTAGACAGTACGAGCAGTACTTC
CASSRQYEQYF
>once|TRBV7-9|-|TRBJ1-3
TGTGCCAGCAGCTCCACGGGGAACTCTGGAAACACCATATATTTT
CASSSTGNSGNTIYF
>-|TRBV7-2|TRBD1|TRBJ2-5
TGTGCCAGCAGCTTAGGAGGGGGACAGAGGAAAGAGACCCAGTACTTC
CASSLGGGQRKETQYF
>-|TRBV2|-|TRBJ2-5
TGTGCCAGCAGTTTGGGGGAGGAGAACCCCAAGTACTTC
CASSLGEENPKYF
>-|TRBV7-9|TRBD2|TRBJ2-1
TGTGCCAGCAGACGTAGCGGGGGAGACAGTGAGCAGTTCTTC
CASRRSGGDSEQFF
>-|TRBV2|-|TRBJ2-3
TGTGCCAGCAGTGTTACTGGAGGCACAGATACGCAGTATTTT
CASSVTGGTDTQYF
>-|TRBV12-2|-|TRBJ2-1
TGCGCCGGACAGAGATACAATGAGCAGTTCTTC
CAGQRYNEQFF
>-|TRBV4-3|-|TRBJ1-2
TGCGCCAGCAGCCAAGCCTCCGGGGCTAACTATGGCTACACCTTC
CASSQASGANYGYTF
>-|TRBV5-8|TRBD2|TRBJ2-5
TGTGCCAGCAGCAAGGGACTAGCGGGAGAGACCCAGTACTTC
CASSKGLAGETQYF
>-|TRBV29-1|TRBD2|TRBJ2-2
TGCAGCGTTGCTCCGGGGGGGGTGAACGGGGAGCTGTTTTTT
CSVAPGGVNGELFF
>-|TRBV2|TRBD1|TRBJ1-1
TGTGCCAGCAGTGGGAACAGGGGGGGCACTGAAGCTTTCTTT
CASSGNRGGTEAFF